A selection of T cell receptor beta chains follows, all from one sample in a study of early T cells in non-severe SARS-CoV-2 infection. One entry per CDR3 protein, called by TCRdb with MiXCR from the 5' RACE reads. This table holds 25,000 to 35,000 distinct CDR3 sequences, approximately 6.3% found once. The sample comprised whole blood. The receptors were sampled from an adult who was a healthcare worker with PCR-confirmed SARS-CoV-2 infection or an uninfected control (not recorded which). CDR3s include the opening cysteine and the closing phenylalanine or tryptophan. D genes are given only for firm matches. Part of the rows lack a size; the others show once, few, many or a class for expanded clones.

v_gene,j_gene,d_gene,abundance,len,CDR3aa,CDR3nt
TRBV4-2,TRBJ1-5,TRBD1,.,15,CASSHEQGVNQPQHF,TGTGCCAGCAGCCACGAACAGGGGGTCAATCAGCCCCAGCATTTT
TRBV2,TRBJ2-5,.,many,12,CASSEDRETQYF,TGTGCCAGCAGTGAAGATCGGGAGACCCAGTACTTC
TRBV6-2/TRBV6-3,TRBJ2-5,.,many,15,CASRLGERRQETQYF,TGTGCCAGCAGGCTAGGGGAGCGGAGGCAAGAGACCCAGTACTTC
TRBV19,TRBJ2-2,TRBD2,.,16,CASSSGTSSGTGELFF,TGTGCCAGTAGTAGCGGGACTAGCTCCGGCACCGGGGAGCTGTTTTTT
TRBV6-1,TRBJ1-1,.,many,15,CASSELTGLNTEAFF,TGTGCCAGCAGTGAATTAACAGGATTGAACACTGAAGCTTTCTTT
TRBV7-3,TRBJ2-1,.,.,16,CASSLAPLTRGNEQFF,TGTGCCAGCAGCCTAGCACCCCTAACCAGAGGGAATGAGCAGTTCTTC
TRBV10-3,TRBJ2-1,TRBD2,few,15,CAISSTSGEYNEQFF,TGTGCCATCAGTTCGACTAGCGGGGAGTACAATGAGCAGTTCTTC
TRBV5-1,TRBJ2-7,.,many,12,CASSVSGSEQYF,TGCGCCAGCAGCGTATCCGGGAGCGAGCAGTACTTC
TRBV2,TRBJ2-5,.,few,15,CASKAVGMRRETQYF,TGTGCCAGTAAGGCGGTTGGCATGAGGCGGGAGACCCAGTACTTC
TRBV27,TRBJ2-1,.,many,12,CASVDRKNEQFF,TGTGCCAGCGTGGACAGAAAAAATGAGCAGTTCTTC
TRBV2,TRBJ1-3,.,many,14,CASGPDGSGNTIYF,TGTGCCAGCGGACCGGACGGCTCTGGAAACACCATATATTTT
TRBV6-2/TRBV6-3,TRBJ2-1,.,many,12,CASSYENNEQFF,TGTGCCAGCAGTTACGAGAATAATGAGCAGTTCTTC
TRBV29-1,TRBJ2-2,TRBD1,.,14,CSVEVTGVHGELFF,TGCAGCGTTGAAGTGACAGGGGTCCACGGGGAGCTGTTTTTT
TRBV12-3/TRBV12-4,TRBJ1-4,.,many,14,CASSSTGPNEKLFF,TGTGCCAGCAGTTCGACAGGCCCCAATGAAAAACTGTTTTTT
TRBV20-1,TRBJ1-6,.,.,15,CSAQSHGSYNSPLHF,TGCAGTGCCCAATCGCATGGCTCCTATAATTCACCCCTCCACTTT
TRBV27,TRBJ1-1,TRBD1,.,15,CASSLVPGQGTEAFF,TGTGCCAGCAGCTTAGTACCGGGACAGGGGACTGAAGCTTTCTTT
TRBV5-1,TRBJ2-5,TRBD2,many,18,CASSLGLAGGNFQETQYF,TGCGCCAGCAGCCTCGGACTAGCGGGAGGTAATTTCCAAGAGACCCAGTACTTC
TRBV20-1,TRBJ2-5,TRBD2,many,14,CSAGGSAGEETQYF,TGCAGTGCCGGAGGCAGCGCGGGAGAAGAGACCCAGTACTTC
TRBV20-1,TRBJ2-5,.,few,16,CSASGALASFPETQYF,TGCAGTGCTAGTGGGGCATTAGCCTCTTTCCCGGAGACCCAGTACTTC
TRBV12-3/TRBV12-4,TRBJ2-3,TRBD2,many,14,CASSPVLTSGMGYF,TGTGCCAGCAGTCCCGTCCTGACTAGCGGGATGGGGTATTTT
TRBV10-3,TRBJ2-7,TRBD2,many,15,CAISPTSGEAYEQYF,TGTGCCATCAGCCCGACTAGCGGGGAAGCCTACGAGCAGTACTTC
TRBV20-1,TRBJ2-7,.,.,15,CSARGEIGTHYEQYF,TGCAGTGCTAGAGGTGAGATCGGGACTCACTACGAGCAGTACTTC
TRBV5-4,TRBJ2-1,TRBD2,.,14,CATALAGGNNEQFF,TGTGCCACCGCACTAGCGGGAGGAAACAATGAGCAGTTCTTC
TRBV7-9,TRBJ1-1,.,many,14,CASSPTQGNTEAFF,TGTGCCAGCAGCCCCACACAGGGAAACACTGAAGCTTTCTTT
TRBV20-1,TRBJ2-3,TRBD2,many,15,CSAKPSGRRTDTQYF,TGCAGTGCTAAACCTAGCGGGAGGAGAACAGATACGCAGTATTTT
TRBV7-2,TRBJ2-7,TRBD2,few,15,CASSLGPGGEYEQYF,TGTGCCAGCAGCTTGGGTCCGGGAGGGGAATACGAGCAGTACTTC
TRBV29-1,TRBJ2-1,TRBD1,many,14,CSVGEGQGAYEQFF,TGCAGCGTTGGAGAAGGACAGGGGGCTTATGAGCAGTTCTTC
TRBV7-2,TRBJ2-7,.,.,13,CASSSLSRDEQYF,TGTGCCAGCAGCTCCCTGTCCCGGGACGAGCAGTACTTC
TRBV6-2/TRBV6-3,TRBJ2-7,TRBD2,many,17,CASSWASGRPSSYEQYF,TGTGCCAGCAGTTGGGCTAGCGGGAGGCCTAGCTCCTACGAGCAGTACTTC
TRBV28,TRBJ2-1,TRBD2,.,17,CASSSKTSGSPRFVQFF,TGTGCCAGCAGTTCCAAGACTAGCGGGAGCCCAAGGTTTGTGCAGTTCTTC
TRBV21-1,TRBJ1-1,.,few,9,CASRGEAFF,TGTGCCAGCCGGGGAGAAGCTTTCTTT
TRBV7-8,TRBJ2-7,TRBD2,few,14,CASSTSGRRYEQYF,TGTGCCAGCAGCACTAGCGGGAGGCGGTACGAGCAGTACTTC
TRBV27,TRBJ2-2,TRBD1,few,17,CASSSSTGWANTGELFF,TGTGCCAGCAGTTCCTCGACAGGGTGGGCGAACACCGGGGAGCTGTTTTTT
TRBV19,TRBJ1-5,.,many,14,CASSFGSSNQPQHF,TGTGCCAGTAGTTTCGGGAGCAGCAATCAGCCCCAGCATTTT
TRBV9,TRBJ1-1,TRBD1,many,14,CASTRTGSSVGAFF,TGTGCCAGCACCCGGACAGGGTCTTCCGTAGGAGCTTTCTTT
TRBV5-6,TRBJ1-2,.,.,12,CASSSAPYGYTF,TGTGCCAGCAGCTCCGCCCCCTATGGCTACACCTTC
TRBV5-1,TRBJ1-5,.,many,13,CASSLGVNQPQHF,TGCGCCAGCAGCTTGGGGGTGAACCAGCCCCAGCATTTT
TRBV11-2,TRBJ2-7,.,.,15,CASSFLGGDRYEQYF,TGTGCCAGCAGCTTCTTAGGGGGTGATCGCTACGAGCAGTACTTC
TRBV6-1,TRBJ2-5,TRBD1,many,14,CASRDRGLGETQYF,TGTGCCAGTCGGGACAGGGGGCTCGGAGAGACCCAGTACTTC
TRBV27,TRBJ1-1,.,few,11,CATRKRTEAFF,TGTGCCACCCGAAAACGGACTGAAGCTTTCTTT
TRBV6-5,TRBJ2-1,TRBD1,.,16,CASSYAGQGASHEQFF,TGTGCCAGCAGTTACGCGGGACAGGGGGCGAGTCATGAGCAGTTCTTC
TRBV7-9,TRBJ2-5,TRBD2,many,17,CASSFFLRTSGRETQYF,TGTGCCAGCAGCTTTTTTCTCCGGACTAGCGGCCGGGAGACCCAGTACTTC
TRBV25-1,TRBJ2-1,.,many,15,CASSEYDVANNEQFF,TGTGCCAGCAGTGAATACGACGTAGCGAACAATGAGCAGTTCTTC
TRBV18,TRBJ1-2,TRBD1,many,16,CASSTRTGGSEGGYTF,TGTGCCAGCTCAACCCGGACAGGGGGCTCGGAGGGTGGCTACACCTTC
TRBV4-3,TRBJ2-1,.,few,15,CASSQEVRGNNEQFF,TGCGCCAGCAGCCAAGAGGTCAGGGGCAACAATGAGCAGTTCTTC
TRBV5-1,TRBJ2-2,TRBD2,many,17,CASSLGPAGENTGELFF,TGCGCCAGCAGCTTGGGCCCGGCGGGAGAGAACACCGGGGAGCTGTTTTTT
TRBV30,TRBJ2-7,.,many,11,CAWSGSYEQYF,TGTGCCTGGAGTGGGTCCTACGAGCAGTACTTC
TRBV7-6,TRBJ2-5,TRBD2,many,14,CASRVGLAEETQYF,TGTGCCAGCAGGGTGGGACTAGCGGAAGAGACCCAGTACTTC
TRBV27,TRBJ2-7,.,many,9,CASSPLQYF,TGTGCCAGCAGTCCCTTACAGTACTTC
TRBV6-2/TRBV6-3,TRBJ2-7,.,.,15,CASSYHLAFSYEQYF,TGTGCCAGCAGTTACCACCTAGCGTTCTCCTACGAGCAGTACTTC
TRBV5-6,TRBJ2-1,TRBD2,many,15,CASSPGPAGIDEQFF,TGTGCCAGCAGCCCGGGACCAGCGGGAATCGATGAGCAGTTCTTC
TRBV7-6,TRBJ2-6,.,many,16,CASSPFGVSGANVLTF,TGTGCCAGCAGCCCTTTTGGGGTGTCTGGGGCCAACGTCCTGACTTTC